This TCR beta chain is drawn from a study of CD8 T cells in ankylosing spondylitis. With regard to this clonotype: Its matching antigen is unknown.

This CDR3 has 14 residues. The V and J ends lost 11 bases and 2 bases, in that order; junction bases with no gene match: 9. Germline values: CDR1 ENHRY, CDR2 SYGVKD. The study, taken as a whole, reports: Prior work had noted some motif variants in reactive arthritis blood and synovial fluid. There was a TCR beta motif, made of several highly homologous variants, that appeared characteristic of ankylosing spondylitis blood.

Quantitative 5'-RACE with molecular barcodes was used to make the TCR beta libraries. TCRdb fed the 5' RACE reads into MiXCR, producing one record per CDR3 protein. This table holds a few hundred thousand distinct CDR3 sequences, 20% found once. The material sequenced was blood, either unsorted or a sorted T cell fraction (not recorded which). The receptor was derived from a male donor with ankylosing spondylitis or in good health (not recorded which). The chain is built from TRBV10-3 and TRBJ2-3, with TRBD2 matching over 8 bases. The CDR3 loop is CASRPGLDTDTQYF. Here the CDR3 DNA reads TGTGCCTCTCGCCCGGGACTAGACACAGATACGCAGTATTTT.